These 26 T cell receptor beta chains were sequenced from one sample in a study of CXCR3-negative and CXCR3-positive naive CD8 T cells (dated by TCRdb to between 2018 and 2020). The paper's findings and limits, for the study overall: Compared with CXCR3-negative naive cells, CXCR3-positive naive cells had TRB CDR3s with higher hydrophobicity (lower Kidera factor 4), lower energy, and higher strength and volume indices.

These receptors lack a known antigen. Sequencing was performed on a NextSeq 550. The Human TCR Profiling Kit (MiLaboratory) was used to prepare UMI-labeled 5' RACE TRB cDNA libraries. TCRdb reprocessed the reads into one record per CDR3 protein sequence, lacking DNA. This sample's clone table shows some 140,000 distinct CDR3 sequences. The ten largest clones represent 0.45% to 0.6% of the sample. Input material: naive CXCR3+ CD8+ T cells from blood. The cell subset or site label on this specimen signifies: CD45RO-CCR7+CD27+CD95- naive CD8+ T cells expressing CXCR3 (TNR3+). The receptors were sampled from a human donor in good health. Some clones in this sample may be carry-over from other donors' samples.

The chain links TRBV11-2 to TRBJ2-2; TCRdb names TRBD2, which stays unverified in the absence of DNA. This CDR3 contains 16 residues. The germline V gene has CDR1 SGHAT and CDR2 FQNNGV. This CDR3 reads CASSATSGSGTGELFF.

This rearrangement joins TRBV28 to TRBJ1-1; as DNA is missing, the TRBD1 call by TCRdb cannot be tested. The CDR3 contains 17 residues. In germline, CDR1 is MDHEN, CDR2 SYDVKM. The CDR3 spells CASSLWPRQAMNTEAFF.

The chain couples TRBV29-1 to TRBJ2-1; TCRdb outputs TRBD1, but without DNA this stays unchecked. The length of the CDR3 is 15 residues. The V gene's germline CDR1 is SQVTM and CDR2 ANQGSEA. CDR3 protein: CSVDLAGVGSHEQFF.

This rearrangement joins TRBV28 to TRBJ2-7; TCRdb's D gene call, TRBD1, goes unchecked for lack of DNA. CDR1 is MDHEN, CDR2 SYDVKM, per germline. The length of the CDR3 is 14 residues. The CDR3 here is CASSFDLGGYEQYF.

J is TRBJ2-7 and V is TRBV4-3; TCRdb's assignment of TRBD1 cannot be checked, as there is no DNA. The CDR3 covers 14 residues. The V gene's germline CDR1 is LGHNA and CDR2 YSLEER. CDR3 in amino acids: CASSQWTGMYEQYF.

The chain uses TRBV7-9 and TRBJ2-7; TCRdb reports TRBD2, a call that lacks DNA to check it against. Germline V gene lookup returns CDR1 SEHNR and CDR2 FQNEAQ (reference sequence). The CDR3 runs 14 residues. CDR3 residues: CASSLGTRAYEQYF.

The V call is TRBV4-1, the J call TRBJ2-5; absent DNA, TCRdb's TRBD1 call cannot be checked. The germline V gene has CDR1 MGHRA and CDR2 YSYEKL. This CDR3 has 15 residues. The CDR3 protein is CASSQEGQGGKTQYF.

This chain uses TRBV6-5 with TRBJ2-1; TCRdb returns TRBD2, unconfirmable since there is no DNA. This CDR3 spans 16 amino acids. The germline V gene encodes CDR1 MNHEY and CDR2 SVGAGI. The CDR3 sequence: CASSSMGLAGYNEQFF.

This chain connects TRBV11-2 to TRBJ2-1; TCRdb designates TRBD2, a call that cannot be tested without DNA. Germline CDR1 and CDR2: SGHAT and FQNNGV. The CDR3 is 15 residues long. The CDR3 region is CASSTSGPAYNEQFF.

CDR3 sequence: CASSFASRSSYNEQFF. The chain employs TRBV7-8 and TRBJ2-1. The CDR3 spans 16 residues. The germline V gene has CDR1 SGHVS and CDR2 FQNEAQ.

This chain links TRBV7-9 with TRBJ1-2. This CDR3 has 17 amino acids. Germline values: CDR1 SEHNR, CDR2 FQNEAQ (reference sequence). The CDR3 loop is CASSLARLEGTNYGYTF.

This chain uses TRBV5-6 with TRBJ2-5; TCRdb indicates TRBD1, and absent DNA this call remains unverified. Germline V gives CDR1 SGHDT, CDR2 YYEEEE. The CDR3 totals 14 residues. The CDR3 region is CASSLSVGGETQYF.

The genes are TRBV7-9 and TRBJ2-7. The CDR3 has 12 amino acids. Germline values: CDR1 SEHNR, CDR2 FQNEAQ (reference sequence). The CDR3 spells CASSLVGVEQYF.

The chain carries TRBV7-9 and TRBJ1-6; TCRdb's D call, TRBD1, is unchecked because there is no DNA. Germline-derived CDR1 and CDR2 are SEHNR and FQNEAQ (reference sequence). The CDR3 consists of 15 residues. The CDR3 protein is CASSRVTGGNSPLHF. Full variable domain (missing parts from reference TRBV7-9 and TRBJ1-6): DTGVSQNPRHKITKRGQNVTFRCDPISEHNRLYWYRQTLGQGPEFLTYFQNEAQLEKSRLLSDRFSAERPKGSFSTLEIQRTEQGDSAMYLCASSRVTGGNSPLHFGNGTRLTVT.

This chain uses TRBV7-2 with TRBJ2-3. CDR3 length: 13 amino acids. The germline V gene has CDR1 SGHTA and CDR2 FQGNSA. The CDR3 loop reads CASSFDSTDTQYF. The full variable domain, its missing parts supplied by reference TRBV7-2 and TRBJ2-3, is GAGVSQSPSNKVTEKGKDVELRCDPISGHTALYWYRQSLGQGLEFLIYFQGNSAPDKSGLPSDRFSAERTGGSVSTLTIQRTQQEDSAVYLCASSFDSTDTQYFGPGTRLTVL.

This rearrangement joins TRBV14 to TRBJ2-1; TCRdb outputs TRBD2, but without DNA this stays unchecked. Germline CDR1 and CDR2: SGHDN and FVKESK. The CDR3 length is 13 residues. The CDR3 reads CASSQGTRTLQFF.

This sequence joins TRBV10-3 and TRBJ2-7; without DNA, the TCRdb call of TRBD1 cannot be checked. Germline values: CDR1 ENHRY, CDR2 SYGVKD. The CDR3 length is 15 residues. Here the CDR3 reads CAISGPGTGSYEQYF.

The chain carries TRBV29-1 and TRBJ1-1; TCRdb's assignment of TRBD1 cannot be checked, as there is no DNA. The germline V gene encodes CDR1 SQVTM and CDR2 ANQGSEA. This CDR3 spans 12 amino acids. CDR3 in amino acids: CSAGQPSSIAFF.

The chain joins TRBV29-1 to TRBJ2-7; the TCRdb call, TRBD2, lacks DNA for checking. The CDR3 spans 13 residues. CDR1 SQVTM and CDR2 ANQGSEA come from the germline V gene. CDR3 in amino acids: CSVDSAGLGEQYF.

The J gene is TRBJ2-3, the V gene TRBV6-2 or TRBV6-3. The germline V gene encodes CDR1 MNHEY and CDR2 SVGEGT. CDR3 length: 15 amino acids. CDR3 protein: CASSYSAGSTDTQYF.

This chain links TRBV11-2 with TRBJ1-2; TCRdb's D call, TRBD1, is unchecked because there is no DNA. This CDR3 contains 13 residues. Germline CDR1 and CDR2: SGHAT and FQNNGV. The CDR3 here is CASSPQDRDGYTF.

The genes are TRBV29-1 and TRBJ2-3; TCRdb returns TRBD2, unconfirmable since there is no DNA. CDR1 is SQVTM, CDR2 ANQGSEA, per germline. The CDR3 length is 13 residues. The CDR3: CSAPSGGPDTQYF.

The chain links TRBV4-3 to TRBJ2-2; TCRdb's D call, TRBD2, is unchecked because there is no DNA. The CDR3 has 19 residues. Germline-derived CDR1 and CDR2 are LGHNA and YSLEER. This CDR3 is CASSQDAVAGDFVAGELFF.

The J gene is TRBJ2-1, the V gene TRBV29-1; TCRdb calls TRBD2, which cannot be checked without DNA. Looked up from germline, CDR1 is SQVTM and CDR2 is ANQGSEA. The CDR3 totals 13 residues. The CDR3 spells CSGAGEYYNEQFF.

The chain couples TRBV5-1 to TRBJ1-2; TCRdb reports TRBD1, a call that lacks DNA to check it against. Per the germline V gene, CDR1 is SGHRS and CDR2 is YFSETQ. The CDR3 length is 14 residues. The CDR3 region is CASSLGDGLGGYTF.

This chain connects TRBV29-1 to TRBJ2-1. The CDR3 is 14 amino acids. Germline V gives CDR1 SQVTM, CDR2 ANQGSEA. The CDR3 here is CSVTITLSYNEQFF.